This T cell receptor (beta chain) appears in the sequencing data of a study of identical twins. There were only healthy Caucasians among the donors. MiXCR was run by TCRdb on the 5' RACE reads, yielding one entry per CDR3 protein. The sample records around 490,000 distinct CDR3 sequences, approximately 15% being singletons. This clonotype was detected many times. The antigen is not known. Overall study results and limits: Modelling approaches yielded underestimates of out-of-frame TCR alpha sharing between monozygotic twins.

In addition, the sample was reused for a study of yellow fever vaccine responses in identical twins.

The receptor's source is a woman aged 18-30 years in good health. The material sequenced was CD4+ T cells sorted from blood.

CDR3 loop: CASSSEGSYPYEQYF. DNA of the CDR3: TGTGCCAGCAGCTCGGAGGGGTCGTACCCCTACGAGCAGTACTTC. The rearrangement joins TRBV7-9 to TRBJ2-7, with a possible D match to TRBD2 (6 bases). With 4 bases removed from V and 2 bases from J, the gap between germline ends came to 15 bases. In germline, CDR1 is SEHNR, CDR2 FQNEAQ (reference sequence). The CDR3 is 15 residues long.